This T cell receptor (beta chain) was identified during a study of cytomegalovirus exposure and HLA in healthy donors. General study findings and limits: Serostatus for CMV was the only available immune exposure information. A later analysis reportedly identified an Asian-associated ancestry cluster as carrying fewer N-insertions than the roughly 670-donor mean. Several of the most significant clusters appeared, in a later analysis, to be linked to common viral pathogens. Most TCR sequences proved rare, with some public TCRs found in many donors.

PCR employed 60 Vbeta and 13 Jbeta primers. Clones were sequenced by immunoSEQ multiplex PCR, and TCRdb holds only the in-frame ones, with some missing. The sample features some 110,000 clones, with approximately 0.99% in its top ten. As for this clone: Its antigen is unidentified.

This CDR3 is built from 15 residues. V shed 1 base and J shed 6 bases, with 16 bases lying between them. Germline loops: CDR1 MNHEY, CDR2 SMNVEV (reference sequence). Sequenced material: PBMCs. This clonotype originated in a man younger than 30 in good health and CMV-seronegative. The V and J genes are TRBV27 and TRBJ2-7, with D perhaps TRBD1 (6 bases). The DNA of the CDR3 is TGTGCCAGCAGTTTATTAGTGCAGGGGAGAGCCGAGCAGTACTTC. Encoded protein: CASSLLVQGRAEQYF.